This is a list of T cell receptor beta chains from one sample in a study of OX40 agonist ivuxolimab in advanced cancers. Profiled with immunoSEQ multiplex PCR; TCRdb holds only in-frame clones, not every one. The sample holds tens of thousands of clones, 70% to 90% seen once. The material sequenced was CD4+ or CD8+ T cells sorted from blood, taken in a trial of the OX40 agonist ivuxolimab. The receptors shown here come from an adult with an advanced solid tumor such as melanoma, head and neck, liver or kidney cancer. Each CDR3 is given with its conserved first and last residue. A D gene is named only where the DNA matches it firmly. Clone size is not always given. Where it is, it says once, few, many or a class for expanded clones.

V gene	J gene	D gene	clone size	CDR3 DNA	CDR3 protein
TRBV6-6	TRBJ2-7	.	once	TGTGCCAGCAGTTACGCTAGGGGGGAGGCGAGCGAGCAGTACTTC	CASSYARGEASEQYF
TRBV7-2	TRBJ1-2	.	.	TGTGCCAGCAGCTTAGCTGGCACAGCTGCTTATGGCTACACCTTC	CASSLAGTAAYGYTF
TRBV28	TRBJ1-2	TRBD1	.	TGTGCCAGCAGTGTCACAGGGGATGGCTACACCTTC	CASSVTGDGYTF
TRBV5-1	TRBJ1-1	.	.	TGCGCCAGCAGCACCGACCTGATGAACACTGAAGCTTTCTTT	CASSTDLMNTEAFF
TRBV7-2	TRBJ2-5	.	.	TGTGCCAGCAGCCTAGGCGCGGGGGAGACCCAGTACTTC	CASSLGAGETQYF
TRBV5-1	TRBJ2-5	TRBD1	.	TGCGCCAGCAGCTTGGGGACAGGCGACGGAGAGACCCAGTACTTC	CASSLGTGDGETQYF
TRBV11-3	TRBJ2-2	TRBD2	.	TGTGCCAGCAGCCGTAGCGGCGGGGGTAAGACCGGGGAGCTGTTTTTT	CASSRSGGGKTGELFF
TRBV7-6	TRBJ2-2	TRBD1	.	TGTGCCAGCAGCCTACAGGGGAGTGGGGAGCTGTTTTTT	CASSLQGSGELFF
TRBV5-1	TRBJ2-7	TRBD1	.	TGCGCCAGCAGCCACCCGGGACAGAGACCCAGATTC	CASSHPGQRPRF
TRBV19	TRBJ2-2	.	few	TGTGCCAGTAGTCCGGGCCCCTACCCGGGGGAGCTGTTTTTT	CASSPGPYPGELFF
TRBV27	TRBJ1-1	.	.	TGTGCCAGCAGTCCCCGACAGGTGAACACTGAAGCTTTCTTT	CASSPRQVNTEAFF
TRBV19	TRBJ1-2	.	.	TGTGCCAGTAGTATGGGGGACTATGGCTACACCTTC	CASSMGDYGYTF
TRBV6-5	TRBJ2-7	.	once	TGTGCCAGCAGTAGGAGCTCCTACGAGCAGTACTTC	CASSRSSYEQYF
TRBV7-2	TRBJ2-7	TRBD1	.	TGTGCCAGCAGCTTTAGCAGTGGGACAGGGGGTTACGAGCAGTACTTC	CASSFSSGTGGYEQYF
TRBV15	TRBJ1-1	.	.	TGTGCCACCAGCAGGGGGACACCTAACACTGAAGCTTTCTTT	CATSRGTPNTEAFF
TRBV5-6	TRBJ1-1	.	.	TGTGCCAGCAGCTTGAGGGGGACCCTGACCTTGAACACTGAAGCTTTCTTT	CASSLRGTLTLNTEAFF
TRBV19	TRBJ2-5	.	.	TGTGCCAGTAGATTGGACGGCGGGGAGACCCAGTACTTC	CASRLDGGETQYF